This T cell receptor beta chain was captured in a study of blood T cell repertoires in COVID-19. Study information: From the United States, Italy and Spain came samples of acute and convalescent COVID-19. The analysed material was cDNA or gDNA that came from T cells, B-cell-depleted T cells, or PBMCs.

V lost 4 bases and J lost 7; bases outside the gene matches: 7. The CDR3 runs to 14 residues. Germline CDR1 is ENHRY and CDR2 is SYGVKD. The authors' processing: The assay estimated nucleated cells by amplifying reference gene primers. Sequenced by immunoSEQ multiplex PCR; TCRdb stores in-frame clones only, minus some. V, J and clone size were drawn from that table, and D and trimming were deduced from the DNA. The table has roughly 65,000 clones, around 83% seen once. The specimen sequenced was peripheral blood. The sequence derives from a woman aged 80 or over with active or convalescent COVID-19. V usage is TRBV10-3 and J usage is TRBJ1-2; the match to TRBD1 covers 9 bases. The CDR3 bases are TGTGCCATCAGTGGGTCCAGGGACAGGGCTGGCTACACCTTC. As protein: CAISGSRDRAGYTF.